These 29 T cell receptor beta chains came from one sample sequenced in a study of Ad26.COV2.S vaccination and SARS-CoV-2 variants. Using immunoSEQ multiplex PCR, the repertoire was profiled, and TCRdb retains in-frame clones only, with some absent. This sample has under 600,000 clones, with roughly nine tenths found just once. Stated treatment: roughly 19 received Ad26.COV2.S at low or high dose, single or two shots; 5 received placebo; per-sample allocation not given. Sample collection was performed on day 63 after the first vaccine or placebo injection. This specimen consisted of peripheral blood, obtained in a trial of Ad26.COV2.S vaccine versus placebo. These receptor sequences come from a person between 18 and 59 years old who received the Ad26.COV2.S COVID-19 vaccine or a placebo.

The chain combines TRBV27 with TRBJ1-1, with a tentative D call TRBD1 (5 bases). Germline CDR1 and CDR2: MNHEY and SMNVEV (reference sequence). V was pared by 1 base and J by 5 bases, with 14 bases between. The CDR3 spans 15 residues. The CDR3 coding sequence is TGTGCCAGCAGTTTATTCGCAGGGTTGGTAACTGAAGCTTTCTTT. Amino acids: CASSLFAGLVTEAFF.

This sequence joins TRBV11-2 and TRBJ2-1; 7 bases match TRBD2. From germline, CDR1 is SGHAT and CDR2 FQNNGV. The CDR3 is 14 residues long. Trimming removed 5 bases from V and 4 bases from J; junction bases left unmatched: 5. In nucleotides, the CDR3 is TGTGCCAGCAGCCGGGGGGTGACGTACAATGAGCAGTTCTTC. Translated: CASSRGVTYNEQFF.

The V gene is TRBV11-2, the J gene TRBJ2-4; D could derive from TRBD1 or TRBD2 (6 bases each). CDR1 is SGHAT, CDR2 FQNNGV, per germline. V lost 5 bases, J lost 1 base, and 12 bases lay in between. This CDR3 has 15 residues. This chain's CDR3 is CASSIVGGAKNIQYF. The CDR3 DNA reads TGTGCCAGCAGCATCGTAGGGGGGGCCAAAAACATTCAGTACTTC.

This chain connects TRBV6-6 to TRBJ1-3; TRBD1 matches at 7 bases. The V gene's germline CDR1 is MNHNY and CDR2 SVGAGI (reference sequence). V trimming: 7 bases; J trimming: 2 bases; junction bases outside the gene matches: 11. The CDR3 runs 16 residues. CDR3 nucleotides: TGTGCCAGCACAGGGGGAGGGATGGGTGCTGGAAACACCATATATTTT. The encoded protein is CASTGGGMGAGNTIYF.

The genes are TRBV6-2 or TRBV6-3 and TRBJ2-3, with 11 bases that match TRBD2. V shed 0 bases, J shed 3 bases, and the junction held 2 bases outside the gene matches. The CDR3 runs to 16 residues. Germline CDR1 and CDR2: MNHEY and SVGEGT. DNA for the CDR3: TGTGCCAGCAGTTACTCGACTAGCGGGGTAACAGATACGCAGTATTTT. Its translation is CASSYSTSGVTDTQYF.

The chain combines TRBV5-1 with TRBJ2-7, with 9 bases aligning to TRBD1. V shed 4 bases, J shed 2 bases, and the junction held 7 bases outside the gene matches. The CDR3 is 15 amino acids. Germline lookup yields CDR1 SGHRS and CDR2 YFSETQ. This CDR3 is CASSPGTGIPYEQYF. The CDR3 nucleotides read TGCGCCAGCAGCCCCGGGACAGGGATCCCCTACGAGCAGTACTTC.

This chain joins TRBV19 and TRBJ2-7; D is unclear. Germline V CDR1 and CDR2: LNHDA, SQIVND (reference sequence). V lost 5 bases and J 2 bases, leaving 13 bases between the germline ends. CDR3 size: 14 residues. The CDR3 reads CASSATTNPYEQYF. In DNA form, the CDR3 reads TGTGCCAGTAGTGCAACCACAAACCCCTACGAGCAGTACTTC.

CDR3 nucleotide sequence: TGTGCCAGCAGCTGGTGGACAGGGACCGGGGAGCTGTTTTTT. Its protein product is CASSWWTGTGELFF. This chain joins TRBV5-8 and TRBJ2-2, with 8 positions matching TRBD1. The CDR3 is 14 amino acids. The V and J ends lost 3 bases and 5 bases, in that order; junction bases with no gene match: 3. Per germline, CDR1 SGHTS and CDR2 YDEGEE.

The CDR3 nucleotides are TGTGCCAGCAGCTGGGGGAGGGCTGGAAACACCATATATTTT. This sequence encodes CASSWGRAGNTIYF. The J gene is TRBJ1-3, the V gene TRBV5-5; maybe TRBD1 (5 bases). CDR1 and CDR2 from the germline V gene are SGHKS and YYEKEE (reference sequence). Trimming removed 3 bases from V and 2 bases from J, with 9 bases in between. The CDR3 has 14 amino acids. Full variable domain (remainder filled in from reference TRBV5-5 and TRBJ1-3): DAGVTQSPTHLIKTRGQQVTLRCSPISGHKSVSWYQQVLGQGPQFIFQYYEKEERGRGNFPDRFSARQFPNYSSELNVNALLLGDSALYLCASSWGRAGNTIYFGEGSWLTVV.

The chain carries TRBV30 and TRBJ1-2, with 7 bases identical to TRBD1. The V gene's germline CDR1 is GTSNPN and CDR2 SVGIG (reference sequence). After removal of 2 bases from V and 7 bases from J, the junction contained 7 bases not matched to a gene. This CDR3 has 13 amino acids. This CDR3 is CAWSSGGFRGYTF. The CDR3, as DNA: TGTGCCTGGAGTTCAGGGGGTTTTCGTGGCTACACCTTC.

This clone was counted only a few times. The V gene is TRBV6-5, the J gene TRBJ1-5; 7 bases match TRBD1. V gave up 6 bases and J gave up 1 base; unmatched junction bases: 6. CDR1 is MNHEY and CDR2 is SVGAGI in the germline V gene. This CDR3 is built from 15 residues. CDR3 DNA: TGTGCCAGCAGCCCAGACAGGGACAGCAATCAGCCCCAGCATTTT. As protein: CASSPDRDSNQPQHF.

This chain joins TRBV6-5 and TRBJ1-3, with D perhaps TRBD1 (6 bases). This CDR3 is 15 amino acids long. Germline V gene lookup returns CDR1 MNHEY and CDR2 SVGAGI. V dropped 4 bases and J dropped 3 bases, with 13 bases sitting between them. DNA for the CDR3: TGTGCCAGCAGTTCCGTTAACAGGGATGGAAACACCATATATTTT. Translated, it gives CASSSVNRDGNTIYF.

V and J are TRBV20-1 and TRBJ2-4; D gene unclear. CDR1 is DFQATT and CDR2 is SNEGSKA in the germline V gene (reference sequence). This CDR3 spans 10 amino acids. The V end lost 7 bases, the J end lost 6 bases, and 7 bases lay between the germline ends. DNA for the CDR3: TGCAGTGGTGTCGGAAACATTCAGTACTTC. It is translated as CSGVGNIQYF.

The rearrangement links TRBV28 to TRBJ2-7; D is ambiguous. V was pared by 5 bases and J by 6 bases, with 20 bases between. The CDR3 is 15 amino acids. Germline V gene sequence: CDR1 MDHEN, CDR2 SYDVKM. CDR3 in amino acids: CASSPPTPGRREQYF. CDR3 DNA sequence: TGTGCCAGCAGTCCCCCGACTCCCGGGCGTCGCGAGCAGTACTTC.

The chain couples TRBV4-1 to TRBJ2-2; a weak D match, TRBD2 (5 bases). Trimming took 0 bases from V and 1 from J, leaving 9 bases between them. Germline loops: CDR1 MGHRA, CDR2 YSYEKL. This CDR3 has 16 amino acids. CDR3 sequence (DNA): TGCGCCAGCAGCCAAGAGGGGAGAGGGAACACCGGGGAGCTGTTTTTT. It encodes CASSQEGRGNTGELFF.

The chain combines TRBV27 with TRBJ2-3; D possibly matches TRBD1 or TRBD2 (5 bases each). Trimming shortened V by 11 bases and J by 2 bases, and 11 bases separated the two germline ends. The CDR3 spans 12 residues. Germline-derived CDR1 and CDR2 are MNHEY and SMNVEV (reference sequence). CDR3: CAVRGPTDTQYF. The CDR3 coding sequence is TGTGCCGTCCGGGGACCCACAGATACGCAGTATTTT.

V gene TRBV15 combines with J gene TRBJ1-1, with a weak D call TRBD1 (5 bases). The CDR3 is 14 residues long. Germline lookup yields CDR1 LNHNV and CDR2 YYDKDF (reference sequence). V was pared by 1 base and J by 6 bases, with 12 bases between. As DNA, the CDR3 is TGTGCCACCAGCAGAGGCCCAGGGATTTCTGAAGCTTTCTTT. It encodes CATSRGPGISEAFF.

This rearrangement joins TRBV5-6 to TRBJ1-2; the D is unclear. From germline, CDR1 is SGHDT and CDR2 YYEEEE. The CDR3 is made up of 13 amino acids. With 4 bases removed from V and 3 bases from J, the gap between germline ends came to 10 bases. CDR3 DNA sequence: TGTGCCAGCAGCGGCACAGTCCACTATGGCTACACCTTC. Translated: CASSGTVHYGYTF.

The gene calls are TRBV30 and TRBJ1-2, with a weak D call TRBD1 (5 bases). V was shortened by 5 bases and J by 0 bases, with 16 bases between the two germline ends. The CDR3 is 15 residues long. The V gene's germline CDR1 is GTSNPN and CDR2 SVGIG (reference sequence). The CDR3 loop reads CAWVRVAGANYGYTF. CDR3 sequence (DNA): TGTGCCTGGGTCAGGGTGGCAGGAGCTAACTATGGCTACACCTTC.

The chain uses TRBV6-5 and TRBJ1-5; tentatively, D is TRBD1 (6 bases). V lost 9 bases, J lost 7 bases, and 19 bases lay in between. The germline V gene encodes CDR1 MNHEY and CDR2 SVGAGI. The CDR3 consists of 14 residues. The CDR3 loop reads CASQVQGPAQPQHF. The CDR3 nucleotides read TGTGCCAGTCAAGTACAGGGCCCGGCGCAGCCCCAGCATTTT.

The chain is built from TRBV3-1 (or the pseudogene TRBV3-2) and TRBJ1-3, with a tentative D call TRBD1 (5 bases). CDR1 and CDR2 from the germline V gene are LGHDT and YNNKEL (reference sequence). The CDR3 has 13 amino acids. Trimming took off 3 bases at V and 4 bases at J, with 7 bases between the two ends. The CDR3 loop reads CASSQAGGNTIYF. The CDR3 region has the DNA TGTGCCAGCAGCCAGGCAGGGGGAAACACCATATATTTT.

This rearrangement joins TRBV28 to TRBJ1-6; no firm D call. Deletions cut 8 bases from V and 11 bases from J, with 19 bases between. The germline V gene has CDR1 MDHEN and CDR2 SYDVKM. CDR3 size: 14 residues. The CDR3 DNA reads TGTGCCAGCGCTGCACAGCGGGGAGTTCCACCCCTCCACTTT. This codes for CASAAQRGVPPLHF.

CDR3 coding DNA: TGTGCCAGCAGTGCCGGGACCACCTACGAGCAGTACTTC. This encodes CASSAGTTYEQYF. This chain uses TRBV12-3 or TRBV12-4 with TRBJ2-7, with D tentatively TRBD1 or TRBD2 (5 bases each). V was clipped by 5 bases and J by 2 bases, with 10 bases between them. The CDR3 loop spans 13 amino acids.

The CDR3, as DNA: TGTGCCAGCAGCCGCCGACAGGGAACAAATGAAGCTTTCTTT. It specifies CASSRRQGTNEAFF. The rearrangement uses TRBV3-1 (or the pseudogene TRBV3-2) and TRBJ1-1, with 7 bases fitting TRBD1. Germline V CDR1 and CDR2: LGHDT, YNNKEL (reference sequence). V lost 4 bases, J lost 7 bases, and 9 bases stayed unmatched. This CDR3 has 14 residues.

The chain combines TRBV18 with TRBJ2-2; D gene unclear. The length of the CDR3 is 16 residues. The V gene's germline CDR1 is KGHSH and CDR2 LQKENI. The V end lost 1 base, the J end lost 2 bases, and 11 bases lay between the germline ends. The CDR3 spells CASSPLIGGNTGELFF. The CDR3 coding sequence is TGTGCCAGCTCACCACTTATCGGCGGAAACACCGGGGAGCTGTTTTTT.

The chain couples TRBV19 to TRBJ1-1; D gene unclear. The germline V gene encodes CDR1 LNHDA and CDR2 SQIVND (reference sequence). This CDR3 contains 13 residues. The V end lost 3 bases, the J end lost 3 bases, and 8 bases lay between the germline ends. CDR3 loop: CASSIREDTEAFF. CDR3 DNA sequence: TGTGCCAGTAGTATTAGGGAGGACACTGAAGCTTTCTTT.

The chain links TRBV18 to TRBJ2-7, with 7 bases that match TRBD1. Germline lookup yields CDR1 KGHSH and CDR2 LQKENI. V dropped 0 bases and J dropped 2; count of bases not matched to a gene: 4. The CDR3 is made up of 15 amino acids. The CDR3 sequence is CASSPPGQRAYEQYF. CDR3 nucleotide sequence: TGTGCCAGCTCACCACCGGGACAGAGAGCCTACGAGCAGTACTTC.

The rearrangement links TRBV29-1 to TRBJ2-7, with 11 bases that match TRBD2. The CDR3 loop spans 12 amino acids. Germline CDR1 SQVTM, CDR2 ANQGSEA. V dropped 7 bases and J dropped 4; count of bases not matched to a gene: 3. The CDR3 DNA reads as TGCAGCGGAGGACTAGCGGGTTACGAGCAGTACTTC. This codes for CSGGLAGYEQYF.

The rearrangement uses TRBV7-2 and TRBJ1-1, with D perhaps matching TRBD1 (5 bases). There are 14 residues in the CDR3. CDR1 is SGHTA and CDR2 is FQGNSA in the germline V gene. V lost 6 bases and J lost 3, with 14 bases in between. In DNA form, the CDR3 reads TGTGCCAGCAGTTACCTTGGCAGGGACACTGAAGCTTTCTTT. Protein product: CASSYLGRDTEAFF. The variable domain in full, with the rest retrieved from reference TRBV7-2 and TRBJ1-1, is GAGVSQSPSNKVTEKGKDVELRCDPISGHTALYWYRQSLGQGLEFLIYFQGNSAPDKSGLPSDRFSAERTGGSVSTLTIQRTQQEDSAVYLCASSYLGRDTEAFFGQGTRLTVV.